The present T cell receptor (beta chain) was sequenced within a study of graft-versus-host responses after intestinal transplantation. This clone was picked up one time. Its antigen is as yet unknown. The CDR3 consists of 15 residues. V lost 1 base to trimming and J lost 4 bases, with 12 bases between them. The germline V gene encodes CDR1 MNHNS and CDR2 SASEGT. Clones were read by immunoSEQ multiplex PCR, and TCRdb kept only the in-frame ones, dropping some. Found here are around 99,000 clones, roughly 87% of them singletons; the top ten hold around 0.7%. The sequenced sample was unstimulated CD4+ T cells sorted from spleen or lymph node cells, obtained before transplant. This sequence joins TRBV6-1 and TRBJ2-3; D perhaps matches TRBD2 (5 bases). The receptor's source is a human donor who was the organ donor for an intestinal transplant. The CDR3, as DNA: TGTGCCAGCAGTGAAGACCGGGGTCGGGCAGATACGCAGTATTTT. Translation: CASSEDRGRADTQYF.